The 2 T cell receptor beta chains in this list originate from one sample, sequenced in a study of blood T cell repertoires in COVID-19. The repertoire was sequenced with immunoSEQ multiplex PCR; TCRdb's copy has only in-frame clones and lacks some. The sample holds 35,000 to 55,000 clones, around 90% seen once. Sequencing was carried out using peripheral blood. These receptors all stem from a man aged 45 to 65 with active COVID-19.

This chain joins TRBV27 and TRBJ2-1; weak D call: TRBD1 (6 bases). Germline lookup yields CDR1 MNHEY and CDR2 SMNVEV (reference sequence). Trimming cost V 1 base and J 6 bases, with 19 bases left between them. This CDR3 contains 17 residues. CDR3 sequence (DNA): TGTGCCAGCAGTTTATTGGTGAAAACAGGGATCCCCAATGAGCAGTTCTTC. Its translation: CASSLLVKTGIPNEQFF.

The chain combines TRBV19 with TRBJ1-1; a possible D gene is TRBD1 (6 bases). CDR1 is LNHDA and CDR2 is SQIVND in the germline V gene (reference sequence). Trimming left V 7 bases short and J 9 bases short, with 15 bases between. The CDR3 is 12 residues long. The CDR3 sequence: CASKDQDRKAFF. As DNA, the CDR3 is TGTGCCAGTAAGGACCAAGACAGGAAAGCTTTCTTT.